This T cell receptor beta chain was observed in a study of control samples from healthy donors and cancer patients. Deletions cut 4 bases from V and 0 bases from J, with 16 bases between. Per germline, CDR1 SGHDN and CDR2 FVKESK. The CDR3 runs 16 residues. This clone was seen a few times. Repertoires were generated with immunoSEQ multiplex PCR, while TCRdb's copy carries only in-frame clones and drops some. The repertoire holds about 150,000 clones, with over 85% as singletons. The sequence was obtained from a woman aged 40 to 49 in good health. The rearrangement links TRBV14 to TRBJ2-7; D is undetermined. Input material: blood. CDR3 bases: TGTGCCAGCAGCCGGCTTTCGGTATCCAGCTCCTACGAGCAGTACTTC. It is translated as CASSRLSVSSSYEQYF.